This record looks at one T cell receptor beta chain sequence and its context. Only in-frame clones appear in the TCRdb table, and some are missing; sequencing was by immunoSEQ multiplex PCR. There are tens of thousands of clones in the sample; about 91% occur only once, and 1.3% to 1.5% lies in the top ten. The source of the sample is a study of T cell changes during pregnancy in multiple sclerosis. The sample consisted of peripheral blood, taken in the second trimester of pregnancy. The TCR comes from a female donor in good health, enrolled as a control in a pregnancy study.

CDR3 coding DNA: TGCAGCGTTGAACGTGGGGCCCCTGAAGCTTTCTTT. Translation gives CSVERGAPEAFF. The chain joins TRBV29-1 to TRBJ1-1, with a possible D match to TRBD1 (5 bases). The CDR3 spans 12 residues. Germline V CDR1 and CDR2: SQVTM, ANQGSEA. V dropped 2 bases and J dropped 6 bases, with 10 bases sitting between them. Full variable domain (missing parts from reference TRBV29-1 and TRBJ1-1): SAVISQKPSRDICQRGTSLTIQCQVDSQVTMMFWYRQQPGQSLTLIATANQGSEATYESGFVIDKFPISRPNLTFSTLTVSNMSPEDSSIYLCSVERGAPEAFFGQGTRLTVV.